A selection of T cell receptor beta chains follows, all from one sample in a study of post-analysis software for immune sequencing data. One entry per CDR3 protein, called by TCRdb with MiXCR from the PCR reads. The table includes about 760,000 distinct CDR3 sequences, 25% to 30% detected once. Sequencing input: blood. These receptors were obtained from a girl aged 10 to 17 with multiple sclerosis. The CDR3 runs from the conserved cysteine through the conserved F or W. Fields, in order: V gene, clone size, J gene, D gene, CDR3 length, CDR3 protein, CDR3 DNA. The D gene is left open where the match is weak. Size is omitted from some rows. Given values are once, few, many or a class for expanded clones.

V: TRBV20-1; size: .; J: TRBJ2-7; D: TRBD2; length: 13; CDR3: CSARWLAGYEQYF; DNA: TGCAGTGCTAGATGGCTAGCGGGTTACGAGCAGTACTTC
V: TRBV11-2; size: .; J: TRBJ2-3; D: TRBD2; length: 19; CDR3: CASAKWGLAGGPSTDTQYF; DNA: TGTGCCAGCGCAAAGTGGGGTCTAGCGGGGGGGCCAAGCACAGATACGCAGTATTTT
V: TRBV5-1; size: many; J: TRBJ2-7; D: TRBD2; length: 14; CDR3: CASRAGGFSYEQYF; DNA: TGCGCCAGCAGAGCGGGAGGATTCTCCTACGAGCAGTACTTC
V: TRBV20-1; size: .; J: TRBJ2-7; D: .; length: 14; CDR3: CSVRPTGTSGEQYF; DNA: TGCAGTGTTAGACCTACCGGGACCTCGGGCGAGCAGTACTTC
V: TRBV7-2; size: .; J: TRBJ2-5; D: TRBD2; length: 15; CDR3: CASSLWGGGEETQYF; DNA: TGTGCCAGCAGCTTATGGGGGGGAGGCGAAGAGACCCAGTACTTC
V: TRBV4-1; size: .; J: TRBJ2-5; D: .; length: 15; CDR3: CASSTQLWGEETQYF; DNA: TGCGCCAGCAGTACACAACTCTGGGGAGAGGAGACCCAGTACTTC
V: TRBV29-1; size: .; J: TRBJ2-3; D: TRBD1; length: 13; CDR3: CSVRQGSTDTQYF; DNA: TGCAGCGTTCGACAGGGGAGTACAGATACGCAGTATTTT
V: TRBV7-2; size: .; J: TRBJ2-5; D: .; length: 11; CDR3: CVSSHLETQYF; DNA: TGTGTCAGCAGCCACTTAGAGACCCAGTACTTC
V: TRBV7-9; size: .; J: TRBJ2-3; D: .; length: 10; CDR3: CASSLKAQYF; DNA: TGTGCCAGCAGCTTAAAGGCGCAGTATTTT
V: TRBV29-1; size: few; J: TRBJ1-2; D: .; length: 10; CDR3: CSVDAYGYTF; DNA: TGCAGCGTTGACGCCTATGGCTACACCTTC
V: TRBV27; size: .; J: TRBJ1-2; D: TRBD1; length: 15; CDR3: CASSSPLTGNYGYTF; DNA: TGTGCCAGCAGTTCCCCCCTGACAGGGAACTATGGCTACACCTTC
V: TRBV5-1; size: .; J: TRBJ2-7; D: TRBD2; length: 12; CDR3: CASSRTSDEQYF; DNA: TGCGCCAGCAGCAGGACTAGCGACGAGCAGTACTTC
V: TRBV20-1; size: few; J: TRBJ1-1; D: .; length: 16; CDR3: CSAGPQGSTGNTEAFF; DNA: TGCAGTGCTGGTCCACAGGGATCAACAGGGAACACTGAAGCTTTCTTT
V: TRBV25-1; size: few; J: TRBJ2-3; D: .; length: 14; CDR3: CASSDGRSTDTQYF; DNA: TGTGCCAGCAGTGACGGGAGAAGCACAGATACGCAGTATTTT
V: TRBV6-1; size: .; J: TRBJ1-3; D: TRBD1; length: 20; CDR3: CASNPLRTGGPGASGNTIYF; DNA: TGTGCCAGCAACCCTCTTAGGACAGGGGGCCCAGGGGCCTCTGGAAACACCATATATTTT
V: TRBV12-3/TRBV12-4; size: few; J: TRBJ1-1; D: .; length: 14; CDR3: CASSYVPMNTEAFF; DNA: TGTGCCAGCAGTTATGTTCCGATGAACACTGAAGCTTTCTTT
V: TRBV9; size: .; J: TRBJ2-7; D: .; length: 15; CDR3: CASSPQAARVHEQYF; DNA: TGTGCCAGCAGCCCCCAGGCGGCCAGGGTGCACGAGCAGTACTTC
V: TRBV20-1; size: few; J: TRBJ2-3; D: .; length: 13; CDR3: CSARDSITDTQYF; DNA: TGCAGTGCTAGGGACAGTATCACAGATACGCAGTATTTT
V: TRBV20-1; size: few; J: TRBJ2-6; D: TRBD1; length: 16; CDR3: CSAWDRQTPGANVLTF; DNA: TGCAGTGCGTGGGACAGGCAAACCCCTGGGGCCAACGTCCTGACTTTC
V: TRBV5-1; size: .; J: TRBJ1-1; D: .; length: 15; CDR3: CASSLVSQINTEAFF; DNA: TGCGCCAGCAGCTTGGTCAGCCAGATTAACACTGAAGCTTTCTTT
V: TRBV15; size: few; J: TRBJ1-2; D: .; length: 14; CDR3: CATSRDRAGVGYTF; DNA: TGTGCCACCAGCAGAGATAGGGCAGGTGTGGGCTACACCTTC
V: TRBV20-1; size: .; J: TRBJ2-3; D: .; length: 15; CDR3: CSARDPGGYTDTQYF; DNA: TGCAGTGCTAGAGATCCCGGCGGTTACACAGATACGCAGTATTTT
V: TRBV5-1; size: .; J: TRBJ1-1; D: .; length: 16; CDR3: CASSIDPTRRTTEAFF; DNA: TGCGCCAGCAGCATCGACCCGACAAGGAGAACCACTGAAGCTTTCTTT
V: TRBV5-1; size: few; J: TRBJ1-2; D: TRBD1; length: 15; CDR3: CASSAGTGGLYGYTF; DNA: TGCGCCAGCAGCGCCGGGACAGGGGGTTTGTATGGCTACACCTTC
V: TRBV15; size: .; J: TRBJ1-2; D: .; length: 16; CDR3: CATSRSRDTNAYGYTF; DNA: TGTGCCACCAGCAGAAGCCGGGACACCAACGCTTATGGCTACACCTTC
V: TRBV7-9; size: .; J: TRBJ1-4; D: .; length: 13; CDR3: CASSFQSGEKLFF; DNA: TGTGCCAGCAGCTTTCAGAGTGGGGAAAAACTGTTTTTT
V: TRBV5-5; size: .; J: TRBJ2-5; D: .; length: 13; CDR3: CASSGGSGRTQYF; DNA: TGTGCCAGCAGCGGGGGATCCGGGAGGACCCAGTACTTC
V: TRBV10-3; size: many; J: TRBJ2-1; D: .; length: 13; CDR3: CAISESTTVEQFF; DNA: TGTGCCATCAGTGAGTCCACGACAGTTGAGCAGTTCTTC
V: TRBV15; size: few; J: TRBJ1-4; D: .; length: 14; CDR3: CATSRVQVNEKLFF; DNA: TGTGCCACCAGCAGAGTACAGGTTAATGAAAAACTGTTTTTT
V: TRBV20-1; size: .; J: TRBJ2-1; D: TRBD1; length: 14; CDR3: CSALGRQGVNEQFF; DNA: TGCAGTGCCCTGGGACGGCAGGGGGTTAATGAGCAGTTCTTC
V: TRBV3-1; size: .; J: TRBJ1-1; D: .; length: 14; CDR3: CASSQGRGVAEAFF; DNA: TGTGCCAGCAGCCAAGGCCGGGGCGTAGCTGAAGCTTTCTTT
V: TRBV29-1; size: .; J: TRBJ2-1; D: TRBD2; length: 17; CDR3: CSVEAPASGETFNEQFF; DNA: TGCAGCGTTGAGGCTCCGGCTAGCGGAGAAACGTTCAATGAGCAGTTCTTC
V: TRBV2; size: .; J: TRBJ2-1; D: .; length: 12; CDR3: CASPGAGKEQFF; DNA: TGTGCCAGCCCTGGTGCGGGTAAAGAGCAGTTCTTC
V: TRBV6-2/TRBV6-3; size: .; J: TRBJ1-5; D: .; length: 16; CDR3: CASRPTTPWGNQPQHF; DNA: TGTGCCAGCAGACCCACGACACCCTGGGGCAATCAGCCCCAGCATTTT
V: TRBV10-3; size: many; J: TRBJ2-1; D: TRBD2; length: 14; CDR3: CAIGTSGSGDEQFF; DNA: TGTGCCATCGGGACTAGCGGGAGTGGTGATGAGCAGTTCTTC
V: TRBV4-2; size: many; J: TRBJ2-1; D: TRBD2; length: 15; CDR3: CASSQVRTSVNEQFF; DNA: TGTGCCAGCAGCCAAGTTCGGACTAGCGTCAATGAGCAGTTCTTC
V: TRBV7-2; size: .; J: TRBJ2-5; D: TRBD2; length: 16; CDR3: CASSSASGGGQETQYF; DNA: TGTGCCAGCAGCTCAGCTAGCGGGGGGGGCCAAGAGACCCAGTACTTC
V: TRBV20-1; size: .; J: TRBJ2-7; D: TRBD2; length: 15; CDR3: CSARDHAGGPLEQYF; DNA: TGCAGTGCTAGAGATCACGCGGGAGGGCCCCTCGAGCAGTACTTC
V: TRBV7-8; size: few; J: TRBJ2-7; D: TRBD1; length: 15; CDR3: CASSLDSTGGRQQYF; DNA: TGTGCCAGCAGCTTGGATTCGACAGGGGGAAGGCAGCAGTACTTC
V: TRBV11-1; size: few; J: TRBJ2-3; D: .; length: 16; CDR3: CASSFPRDPAGDTQYF; DNA: TGTGCCAGCAGCTTCCCCCGGGACCCCGCCGGGGATACGCAGTATTTT
V: TRBV6-1; size: .; J: TRBJ2-7; D: .; length: 14; CDR3: CASSDRFGSYEQYF; DNA: TGTGCCAGCAGTGACAGGTTCGGCTCCTACGAGCAGTACTTC
V: TRBV20-1; size: few; J: TRBJ2-1; D: .; length: 15; CDR3: CSATLNRIPTNEQFF; DNA: TGCAGTGCAACCTTAAACAGGATTCCCACCAATGAGCAGTTCTTC
V: TRBV11-2; size: few; J: TRBJ2-3; D: .; length: 13; CDR3: CASSLDLPDTQYF; DNA: TGTGCCAGCAGCTTAGATTTGCCAGATACGCAGTATTTT
V: TRBV5-4; size: .; J: TRBJ2-7; D: TRBD2; length: 15; CDR3: CASSRTGLSDYEQYF; DNA: TGTGCCAGCAGTCGCACGGGACTATCGGACTACGAGCAGTACTTC
V: TRBV11-2; size: .; J: TRBJ2-1; D: TRBD2; length: 16; CDR3: CASSLPSGGPYNEQFF; DNA: TGTGCCAGCAGCCTACCAAGCGGGGGGCCCTACAATGAGCAGTTCTTC
V: TRBV12-3/TRBV12-4; size: few; J: TRBJ1-2; D: .; length: 14; CDR3: CASSLASLGYGYTF; DNA: TGTGCCAGCAGTTTAGCCTCCCTGGGGTATGGCTACACCTTC